Following are 16 T cell receptor beta chains from one sample sequenced in a study of blood T cell repertoires in COVID-19. Profiled with immunoSEQ multiplex PCR; TCRdb holds only in-frame clones, not every one. Counted here are about 66,000 clones, about 90% occurring once; the ten biggest clones make up 6% to 8%. Material for sequencing was peripheral blood. The receptors come from a human donor in a cohort sampled during active COVID-19.

The rearrangement links TRBV2 to TRBJ2-3; no clear D. From germline, CDR1 is SNHLY and CDR2 FYNNEI. The CDR3 has 12 residues. The germline V and J ends were trimmed by 4 bases and 3 bases, with 5 bases remaining between them. The CDR3 DNA is TGTGCCAGCAGTGGCGATACAGATACGCAGTATTTT. Protein sequence: CASSGDTDTQYF.

V is TRBV5-1 and J is TRBJ2-7, with a possible D match to TRBD2 (5 bases). This CDR3 comprises 14 residues. CDR1 and CDR2 (germline): SGHRS, YFSETQ. V was cut by 0 bases and J by 3 bases, with 10 bases left in between. CDR3 DNA sequence: TGCGCCAGCAGCTTGGCGGCGGGTTACTACGAGCAGTACTTC. Its translation: CASSLAAGYYEQYF.

The chain has TRBV7-2 and TRBJ2-5; D is perhaps TRBD2 (5 bases). V lost 1 base to trimming and J lost 4 bases, with 13 bases between them. The CDR3 extends over 15 amino acids. Germline loops: CDR1 SGHTA, CDR2 FQGNSA. CDR3 sequence: CASSLVARAGETQYF. The CDR3 region has the DNA TGTGCCAGCAGCTTAGTTGCCCGGGCGGGAGAGACCCAGTACTTC. Looking up the rest from reference TRBV7-2 and TRBJ2-5 gives the full variable domain: GAGVSQSPSNKVTEKGKDVELRCDPISGHTALYWYRQSLGQGLEFLIYFQGNSAPDKSGLPSDRFSAERTGGSVSTLTIQRTQQEDSAVYLCASSLVARAGETQYFGPGTRLLVL.

This rearrangement joins TRBV29-1 to TRBJ2-7; TRBD2 matches at 11 bases. Germline CDR1 and CDR2: SQVTM and ANQGSEA. This CDR3 comprises 14 residues. After removal of 3 bases from V and 5 bases from J, the junction contained 6 bases not matched to a gene. The CDR3 is CSVDTSGSGNEQYF. The CDR3 DNA reads as TGCAGCGTTGATACTAGCGGGAGTGGGAACGAGCAGTACTTC.

The V and J genes are TRBV7-2 and TRBJ2-2, with 7 bases lining up with TRBD2. From germline, CDR1 is SGHTA and CDR2 FQGNSA. This CDR3 is 16 amino acids long. The V and J ends lost 4 bases and 5 bases, in that order; junction bases with no gene match: 10. CDR3 loop: CASSSRGAGVTGELFF. The CDR3 DNA is TGTGCCAGCAGCTCCCGAGGGGCGGGAGTAACCGGGGAGCTGTTTTTT.

CDR3 sequence (DNA): TGTGCCAGCAGTTACGGGAACACTGAAGCTTTCTTT. Encoded protein: CASSYGNTEAFF. The chain couples TRBV28 to TRBJ1-1; D remains ambiguous. The CDR3 covers 12 residues. Germline-derived CDR1 and CDR2 are MDHEN and SYDVKM. Trimming left V 4 bases short and J 1 base short, with 4 bases between.

The chain links TRBV7-9 to TRBJ1-2; D is uncertain. Deletions cut 4 bases from V and 7 bases from J, with 10 bases between. CDR1 is SEHNR and CDR2 is FQNEAQ in the germline V gene (reference sequence). The CDR3 runs to 12 residues. The CDR3, as DNA: TGTGCCAGCAGCTCCCCCTGGCTTGGCTACACCTTC. Translated: CASSSPWLGYTF.

The chain uses TRBV6-5 and TRBJ2-2; D is perhaps TRBD2 (6 bases). The CDR3 has 14 residues. V was clipped by 7 bases and J by 6 bases, with 15 bases between them. Germline CDR1 is MNHEY and CDR2 is SVGAGI. CDR3 bases: TGTGCCAGCAAAGAATTGGAGGGCGCCGGGGAGCTGTTTTTT. Translated, it gives CASKELEGAGELFF.

The chain employs TRBV6-5 and TRBJ1-2; 7 nucleotides align to TRBD1. V was clipped by 5 bases and J by 4 bases; unmatched bases: 1. The CDR3 spans 12 residues. Germline CDR1 reads MNHEY; CDR2 reads SVGAGI. Here the CDR3 DNA reads TGTGCCAGCAGTCGGGACAGCTATGGCTACACCTTC. Its translation: CASSRDSYGYTF.

The chain recombines TRBV27 with TRBJ2-1; 7 bases align to TRBD2. The ends lost 8 bases at V and 7 bases at J; junction bases unmatched: 14. CDR3 size: 15 residues. Germline V gene data show CDR1 as MNHEY and CDR2 as SMNVEV (reference sequence). The CDR3 coding sequence is TGTGCCAGCGGATTTTGGAGGCGGGAGCATAATGAGCAGTTCTTC. Its translation: CASGFWRREHNEQFF.

This chain links TRBV6-5 with TRBJ1-5, with D perhaps TRBD1 (6 bases). Germline assignment: CDR1 MNHEY and CDR2 SVGAGI. The CDR3 extends over 14 amino acids. Trimming removed 4 bases at V and 3 bases at J, with 10 bases between. CDR3 sequence reads: CASSSRGTNQPQHF. CDR3 in DNA: TGTGCCAGCAGTTCCAGGGGCACCAATCAGCCCCAGCATTTT.

This clone was observed a single time. The gene calls are TRBV28 and TRBJ2-1; tentative D call: TRBD2 (6 bases). The CDR3 has 15 residues. The germline V gene encodes CDR1 MDHEN and CDR2 SYDVKM. Trimming shortened V by 2 bases and J by 9 bases, and 17 bases separated the two germline ends. CDR3 loop: CASSLPSGGGREQFF. CDR3 bases: TGTGCCAGCAGTTTACCCTCCGGGGGAGGTCGTGAGCAGTTCTTC.

The V gene is TRBV5-5, the J gene TRBJ2-5; possible D gene TRBD2, 6 bases. This CDR3 comprises 14 residues. The V gene's germline CDR1 is SGHKS and CDR2 YYEKEE (reference sequence). V was pared by 4 bases and J by 5 bases, with 15 bases between. The CDR3 is CASSRPGEGETQYF. The DNA of the CDR3 is TGTGCCAGCAGCCGACCGGGAGAGGGGGAGACCCAGTACTTC.

The chain recombines TRBV19 with TRBJ2-1; TRBD1 agrees at 7 bases. The V gene end was trimmed by 9 bases and the J gene end by 5 bases; junction bases not matched to a gene: 10. Germline V CDR1 and CDR2: LNHDA, SQIVND (reference sequence). This CDR3 contains 14 residues. The CDR3 spells CASNRQGKDNEQFF. CDR3 bases: TGTGCCAGCAATCGACAGGGTAAGGACAATGAGCAGTTCTTC.

The chain links TRBV7-2 to TRBJ2-7; 8 bases are shared with TRBD1. Per the germline V gene, CDR1 is SGHTA and CDR2 is FQGNSA. This CDR3 is built from 13 residues. Trimming cost V 6 bases and J 4 bases; bases outside gene matches: 5. CDR3 in DNA: TGTGCCAGCAGAACAGGGGGAGGATACGAGCAGTACTTC. Amino acids: CASRTGGGYEQYF.

J is TRBJ1-2 and V is TRBV28; the D gene is possibly TRBD1 (6 bases). The germline V gene encodes CDR1 MDHEN and CDR2 SYDVKM. V lost 7 bases, J lost 4 bases, and 16 bases lay in between. The CDR3 is 14 residues long. The CDR3 loop reads CASTSTGSIYGYTF. As DNA, the CDR3 is TGTGCCAGCACGTCGACAGGCTCTATCTATGGCTACACCTTC.